These 6 T cell receptor beta chains came from one sample sequenced in a study of a mutant IDH1 vaccine in newly diagnosed glioma (dated by TCRdb to the early 2020s). What these receptors recognize is not known. The time point label corresponds to: week 23, last vaccination. Each vaccine dose, consisting of 300 ug of a 20-mer mutant IDH1 peptide in Montanide, was administered subcutaneously with topical imiquimod. The library was generated by the immunoSEQ multiplex PCR assay. TCRdb limited this immuneACCESS table to in-frame rearrangements with V and J called. A share of clones is missing; checked studies link under half to unresolved V genes, and the rest is unexplained. Present in this sample are approximately 37,000 clones, about 75% of which were seen just once. The leading ten clones occupy about 4.9% of the sample. The starting material was PBMCs, obtained from a glioma patient whose treatment included an IDH1 peptide vaccine. The receptors derive from a man aged 50 to 59 with glioma.

This chain connects TRBV5-1 to TRBJ2-1; a possible D gene is TRBD2 (6 bases). With 1 base removed from V and 3 bases from J, the gap between germline ends came to 8 bases. The CDR3 consists of 14 residues. Germline loops: CDR1 SGHRS, CDR2 YFSETQ. The CDR3 spells CASSLWGDYNEQFF. DNA of the CDR3: TGCGCCAGCAGCTTGTGGGGGGACTACAATGAGCAGTTCTTC. Full variable domain (missing parts from reference TRBV5-1 and TRBJ2-1): KAGVTQTPRYLIKTRGQQVTLSCSPISGHRSVSWYQQTPGQGLQFLFEYFSETQRNKGNFPGRFSGRQFSNSRSEMNVSTLELGDSALYLCASSLWGDYNEQFFGPGTRLTVL.

The rearrangement uses TRBV5-1 and TRBJ2-7, with D uncertain. The CDR3 contains 11 residues. V lost 4 bases and J 6 bases, leaving 8 bases between the germline ends. Looked up from germline, CDR1 is SGHRS and CDR2 is YFSETQ. The CDR3 region is CASSASIEQYF. The CDR3 DNA reads TGCGCCAGCAGCGCTTCTATCGAGCAGTACTTC.

Points on this clone: An end of the junction does not agree with germline; a read error may underlie this. The chain links TRBV6-5 to TRBJ1-2; no clear D. The CDR3 has 16 residues. The V gene's germline CDR1 is MNHEY and CDR2 SVGAGI. In DNA, the CDR3 is TGTGCCAGCAATTACCTGATCAATCCCGCTAACTATGGCTACACCTTC. The encoded protein is CASNYLINPANYGYTF.

This chain connects TRBV5-4 to TRBJ2-3; maybe TRBD1 (5 bases). Germline CDR1 SGHNT, CDR2 YYREEE (reference sequence). The CDR3 is made up of 15 amino acids. Trimming removed 4 bases at V and 2 bases at J, with 14 bases between. CDR3 sequence: CASSPGLGPTDTQYF. The CDR3 nucleotides read TGTGCCAGCAGCCCAGGGTTGGGGCCCACAGATACGCAGTATTTT.

The rearrangement joins TRBV16 to TRBJ1-5; possibly TRBD1 for D (6 bases). The CDR3 runs 13 residues. Germline-derived CDR1 and CDR2 are KGHSY and FQNENV. V lost 7 bases and J 4 bases, leaving 11 bases between the germline ends. The CDR3 sequence: CASTLTGNQPQHF. CDR3 nucleotide sequence: TGTGCCAGCACCCTGACAGGTAATCAGCCCCAGCATTTT.

The rearrangement uses TRBV2 and TRBJ1-2, with D unclear. The ends were cut back, 5 bases at V and 8 bases at J, with 12 bases in the middle. Germline lookup yields CDR1 SNHLY and CDR2 FYNNEI. This CDR3 is built from 12 residues. In nucleotides, the CDR3 is TGTGCCAGCAGTCTCAGCTCTGAAGGCTACACCTTC. It encodes CASSLSSEGYTF.